This T cell receptor (beta chain) was documented in a study of OX40 agonist ivuxolimab in advanced cancers. Profiled with immunoSEQ multiplex PCR; TCRdb holds only in-frame clones, not every one. This repertoire shows about 48,000 clones, around nine tenths found once; its top ten account for about 6.5%. Whole-study results and caveats: Antigen specificity of clonally expanded peripheral T cells was not established.

Autoimmune disease history or systemic immunosuppression meant exclusion. Comment on this clone: What it binds is not known.

The germline gives CDR1 SGHVS, CDR2 FNYEAQ. Trimming cost V 5 bases and J 6 bases; bases outside gene matches: 9. CDR3 length: 15 amino acids. This TCR came from an adult with an advanced solid tumor such as melanoma, head and neck, liver or kidney cancer. The V and J genes are TRBV7-6 and TRBJ1-1, with TRBD1 identical over 10 bases. The specimen comprised CD4+ or CD8+ T cells sorted from blood, sampled in a trial of the OX40 agonist ivuxolimab. CDR3 amino acids: CASSADRGIGAEAFF. The CDR3 nucleotides are TGTGCCAGCAGCGCGGACAGGGGGATTGGGGCTGAAGCTTTCTTT.